One sample yielded the 15 T cell receptor beta chains listed below, sequenced in a study of PD-1 blockade in classical Hodgkin lymphoma. Documented time point: cycle 4 day 1 (C4D1), after more than five weeks of nivolumab. Each patient's relapse followed autologous stem cell transplantation, and brentuximab vedotin exposure varied. The assay was immunoSEQ multiplex PCR, and TCRdb's table has in-frame clones only and misses some. The sample includes about 47,000 clones, approximately 80% seen only once; the top ten take over 15%. The sequencing here drew on peripheral blood mononuclear cells (PBMCs), taken before the fourth cycle of nivolumab. The receptors shown here come from a human donor with classical Hodgkin lymphoma.

The chain links TRBV14 to TRBJ1-1; TRBD1 matches 7 bases. V shed 2 bases, J shed 1 base, and the junction held 4 bases outside the gene matches. Looked up from germline, CDR1 is SGHDN and CDR2 is FVKESK. CDR3 length: 15 amino acids. DNA for the CDR3: TGTGCCAGCAGCCAATTCAGGGGGTCGAACACTGAAGCTTTCTTT. It is translated as CASSQFRGSNTEAFF.

The gene calls are TRBV15 and TRBJ1-1; D is perhaps TRBD1 (5 bases). Deletions cut 5 bases from V and 0 bases from J, with 19 bases between. Germline CDR1 reads LNHNV; CDR2 reads YYDKDF (reference sequence). The CDR3 extends over 17 amino acids. CDR3 protein: CATSARPRGGMNTEAFF. The CDR3, as DNA: TGTGCCACCAGCGCCCGCCCGAGGGGAGGAATGAACACTGAAGCTTTCTTT.

This chain links TRBV5-1 with TRBJ2-5; D call uncertain. V was clipped by 4 bases and J by 2 bases, with 12 bases between them. From germline, CDR1 is SGHRS and CDR2 YFSETQ. This CDR3 has 14 amino acids. CDR3 residues: CASSLMSPQETQYF. CDR3 in DNA: TGCGCCAGCAGCCTCATGTCGCCTCAAGAGACCCAGTACTTC.

The gene calls are TRBV10-1 and TRBJ1-3, with unresolved D. With 7 bases removed from V and 4 bases from J, the gap between germline ends came to 11 bases. Looked up from germline, CDR1 is WNHNN and CDR2 is SYGVQD (reference sequence). This CDR3 comprises 13 residues. The CDR3 DNA reads as TGCGCCAGCACCCTCGGACCGGGAAACACCATATATTTT. Residues: CASTLGPGNTIYF.

The J gene is TRBJ2-1, the V gene TRBV5-5, with 8 bases fitting TRBD2. The CDR3 runs to 15 residues. V trimming: 4 bases; J trimming: 6 bases; junction bases outside the gene matches: 9. The germline CDR1 and CDR2 sequences are SGHKS and YYEKEE (reference sequence). In nucleotides, the CDR3 is TGTGCCAGCAGCGCCGGGACTAGGGGCTTCAATGAGCAGTTCTTC. This codes for CASSAGTRGFNEQFF.

This clone appeared once. The CDR3 does not close with the conserved phenylalanine or tryptophan, likely indicating a read error. This rearrangement joins TRBV2 to TRBJ1-1, with TRBD1 matching over 8 bases. V gave up 5 bases and J gave up 5 bases; unmatched junction bases: 7. Per germline, CDR1 SNHLY and CDR2 FYNNEI. The CDR3 loop spans 14 amino acids. CDR3 residues: CASSHYRGTTEAFL. The CDR3 DNA sequence: TGTGCCAGCAGTCATTACAGGGGGACGACTGAAGCTTTCCTT.

This clone occurred once. The chain joins TRBV5-6 to TRBJ2-3, with D hard to call. The CDR3 runs 14 residues. The V gene lost 6 bases and the J gene lost 1 base, with 12 bases spanning the gap. The germline V gene encodes CDR1 SGHDT and CDR2 YYEEEE. Written as DNA, the CDR3 is TGTGCCAGCACTCCCGGGCCAGGCACAGATACGCAGTATTTT. Its protein is CASTPGPGTDTQYF.

The rearrangement links TRBV30 to TRBJ2-3; no clear D gene. The length of the CDR3 is 12 residues. Trimming pared 2 bases from V and 2 bases from J, leaving 5 bases between. Germline assignment: CDR1 GTSNPN and CDR2 SVGIG (reference sequence). The CDR3 spells CAWSPTTDTQYF. The CDR3 DNA follows: TGTGCCTGGAGTCCGACCACAGATACGCAGTATTTT.

The genes are TRBV9 and TRBJ2-7; D gene ambiguous. This CDR3 region has 12 residues. Germline V gives CDR1 SGDLS, CDR2 YYNGEE. Trimming removed 0 bases at V and 6 bases at J, with 7 bases between. The CDR3 sequence is CASSVAGSEQYF. CDR3 in DNA: TGTGCCAGCAGCGTAGCCGGTTCCGAGCAGTACTTC. The full variable domain, rest sourced from reference TRBV9 and TRBJ2-7, is DSGVTQTPKHLITATGQRVTLRCSPRSGDLSVYWYQQSLDQGLQFLIQYYNGEERAKGNILERFSAQQFPDLHSELNLSSLELGDSALYFCASSVAGSEQYFGPGTRLTVT.

The CDR3 DNA is TGTGCCTCCATCGGGGGGGGGCAGATTATTAGCAATCAGCCCCAGCATTTT. The encoded protein is CASIGGGQIISNQPQHF. This chain uses TRBV30 with TRBJ1-5, with a tentative D call TRBD1 (6 bases). The germline V and J ends were trimmed by 7 bases and 0 bases, with 22 bases remaining between them. CDR1 is GTSNPN and CDR2 is SVGIG in the germline V gene (reference sequence). This CDR3 is 17 amino acids long.

J is TRBJ2-5 and V is TRBV29-1, with D possibly matching TRBD2 (6 bases). The last part of the DNA fits TRBJ2-7 better; the J call may be wrong. Germline V lookup: CDR1 SQVTM, CDR2 ANQGSEA. This CDR3 contains 15 residues. The CDR3 sequence is CSVEGGPGTSYEQYF. The CDR3 region has the DNA TGCAGCGTTGAAGGGGGACCGGGGACTTCCTACGAGCAGTACTTC.

V and J are TRBV5-5 and TRBJ1-3; D gene ambiguous. The ends were cut back, 1 base at V and 3 bases at J, with 5 bases in the middle. The CDR3 contains 13 residues. The germline gives CDR1 SGHKS, CDR2 YYEKEE (reference sequence). The CDR3 DNA is TGTGCCAGCAGCTTGAACCGTGGAAACACCATATATTTT. Translating gives CASSLNRGNTIYF. The whole variable domain, remainder taken from reference TRBV5-5 and TRBJ1-3, is DAGVTQSPTHLIKTRGQQVTLRCSPISGHKSVSWYQQVLGQGPQFIFQYYEKEERGRGNFPDRFSARQFPNYSSELNVNALLLGDSALYLCASSLNRGNTIYFGEGSWLTVV.

The chain recombines TRBV28 with TRBJ1-4, with 10 bases fitting TRBD1. The CDR3 has 16 amino acids. J lost 7 bases, V lost 6 bases, and 11 bases had no gene match. CDR1 is MDHEN and CDR2 is SYDVKM in the germline V gene. The CDR3 DNA sequence: TGTGCCAGCAGCAAACACCGACAGGGGGCTGGTGAAAAACTGTTTTTT. Protein: CASSKHRQGAGEKLFF.

V gene TRBV11-2 combines with J gene TRBJ1-2, with 8 bases identical to TRBD1. V lost 4 bases and J lost 3; bases outside the gene matches: 1. The germline CDR1 and CDR2 sequences are SGHAT and FQNNGV. CDR3 size: 13 residues. The CDR3 spells CASSSTGDYGYTF. The CDR3, as DNA: TGTGCCAGCAGCTCGACAGGGGACTATGGCTACACCTTC.

This rearrangement joins TRBV11-3 to TRBJ2-5; 7 positions agree with TRBD2. Trimming took 4 bases from V and 6 from J; bases not matched to a gene: 2. In germline, CDR1 is SGHNT, CDR2 YENEEA. The CDR3 has 12 residues. CDR3 nucleotide sequence: TGTGCCAGCAGCTCAGCGGGAAAGACCCAGTACTTC. This translates into CASSSAGKTQYF.